This TCR beta chain came from a study of cytomegalovirus exposure and HLA in healthy donors listed by TCRdb under 2017. With regard to the full study: According to an earlier analysis of 587 of the donors, 150 million to 200 million T cells yielded 117 million unique TCR beta sequences and 276 Gb of sequence data. About 280 gigabases of sequencing data and 70 million to 100 million unique TCR sequences made up an early release that covered around 640 HLA-typed donors. Of the roughly 400 genotyped donors, 81% fell in the genetic ancestry cluster associated with self-reported Caucasian donors. The study aimed to test whether cataloging public T cell receptors could reveal signatures of past pathogen exposure. The T cell repertoires of 550 to 850 subjects were profiled by immunosequencing and related to cytomegalovirus serostatus. Besides the first cohort of 666 subjects, a separate validation cohort made up of some 110 different subjects was used. To predict cytomegalovirus infection status, the study combined high-throughput TCR immunosequencing, statistical association of individual TCRs with disease status, and machine learning. A later analysis re-examined previously published TCR beta repertoires from just over 650 donors and added high-resolution HLA genotyping to investigate patterns of TCR occurrence. Rather than drawing on any new phenotypic data, the later analysis identified candidate immune exposures from TCR beta sequences and the way those sequences occurred across donors. To decide whether each TCR beta V gene segment behaved as functional or pseudogenic, an earlier analysis of some 540 of the donors relied on high-throughput TCR beta sequencing. Donor age, sex, ethnicity and CMV serostatus were compiled alongside the repertoire data. Genome-wide SNP genotypes for about three fifths of the roughly 700 donors were used in a later genetic analysis, which treated that subset as a discovery cohort. Every repertoire in the discovery cohort had been generated on one and the same sequencing platform. Class I and class II HLA loci were covered by the typing at four-digit resolution. The number of typed donors differed by locus: about 620-630 for A, B, C, DRB1 and DQB1; some 500 for DQA1; approximately 600 for DPA1; and approximately 450 for DPB1. A few DR-DQ haplotypes were handled as single units for association and clustering because linkage in the cohort was strong. On average, roughly 200,000 unique TCR beta nucleotide sequences were sequenced per donor among several hundred genotyped donors of the cohort, with roughly 19% of those sequences being non-productive.

Details on this clone: Its antigen has not been determined. The input lacks base qualities; no much larger clone sits a single base away.

In total, more than 500 healthy bone marrow donors made up the cohort. At the time of sampling, every cohort member was nominally healthy, though immune exposures that went unrecorded were likely present. The donor was CMV seronegative and belonged to the group of over 300 seronegative cohort members. A peripheral blood sample was provided by each donor, and peripheral blood mononuclear cells were used for TCR beta sequencing. The Qiagen DNeasy Blood Extraction Kit was used to extract genomic DNA from the blood cell samples. Clipping removes 5 bases from V and 2 bases from J, with 13 as the unmatched junction base count. CDR1 and CDR2, looked up from the germline V gene, are SGHVS and FQNEAQ. The CDR3 numbers 17 residues from cysteine through phenylalanine. The read is trimmed to its CDR3 DNA, 51 bases read in frame from base 1. Libraries were built with the immunoSEQ multiplex PCR assay. The multiplex PCR relied on a mix of 60 forward primers for TCR Vbeta segments and 13 reverse primers for TCR Jbeta segments. The CDR3 region of rearranged TCR beta genes was amplified from genomic DNA with a multiplex PCR assay. The Illumina HiSeq System was used to sequence the amplified TCR beta libraries as 87-base-pair reads. In the original analysis: A later analysis counted 75 million to 100 million unique TCR beta chains across the 640 or so repertoires, and about 10 million of these chains were shared by at least two donors. Raw reads were error-corrected and collapsed into unique sequences by a nearest-neighbor algorithm in which closely related sequences were merged to remove PCR and sequencing errors. To assign V, D and J gene segments, CDR3 sequences were aligned to IMGT reference sequences. For a sequence to be retained, a match of at least six nucleotides to both a V gene segment and a J gene segment was required. Rearrangements were called productive when the CDR3 lacked stop codons and stayed in frame with V and J; all others were non-productive. CDR3 was defined according to IMGT convention as the region running from the second conserved V-encoded cysteine to the conserved J-encoded phenylalanine. Sequences without an unambiguous match to a single V gene segment were excluded from the earlier analysis of over 500 of the donors. In an earlier analysis of 587 of the donors, V segments were called functional above 56.7% productive rearrangements and were called segregating when the between-donor standard deviation exceeded 5%. To diagnose cytomegalovirus status from the catalog of TCR beta chain sequences, a statistical classification framework was built. A later analysis assigned V and J genes by comparing TCR nucleotide sequences with IMGT/GENE-DB human TR gene sequences. Using the TCRdist pipeline, a later analysis assigned CDR3 sequences along with most-parsimonious VDJ recombination scenarios. In a later analysis, each TCR beta chain was defined by its CDR3 amino acid sequence together with its V-gene family, and reads lacking a unique V-gene family were excluded. A later analysis removed nearly 600 highly shared, low-generation-probability nucleotide sequences to deal with suspected cross-contamination and a sequencing artifact. A later analysis calculated a clonal expansion index for each public chain from normalized within-repertoire ranks of inferred template counts. In a later analysis, generation probabilities were computed with a VDJ recombination model fitted to out-of-frame rearrangements, and the resulting probabilities were checked against IGoR. Hypergeometric tests were used in a later analysis to score TCR-TCR, TCR-HLA and TCR-CMV co-occurrence, with a repertoire-size bias correction applied to the TCR pairs. In a later analysis, false discovery rates were estimated by permuting HLA or CMV assignments 20 times. A later analysis grouped co-occurring TCRs with DBSCAN, adding TCRdist sequence similarity when clustering within HLA-allele-positive subsets. Co-occurrence clustering excluded repertoires with fewer than 30,000 or more than 120,000 public chains, plus five with anomalous nucleotide sharing. Entries here come from immuneACCESS through TCRdb and include only in-frame sequences with V and J called. Some clones fail to appear in such tables; in the studies checked, an unresolved V gene covers under half of the shortfall, and the cause of the remainder is unknown. V and J calls and clone size are given by that table; D and trimming were obtained from the DNA. The sample has more than 120,000 clones on record, 82% of them singletons. The top ten constitute approximately 2.3% of the sample.

On the study overall, not on this receptor specifically: Immune exposure information for the cohort was limited to CMV serostatus. A later genetic analysis reported fewer N-insertions in productive TCRs among donors in an Asian-associated ancestry cluster than the roughly 620-donor mean. Compared with equally common non-associated chains, HLA-associated TCR beta chains in a later analysis were more clonally expanded and had lower generation probabilities. In a later genetic analysis, a missense DCLRE1C variant was associated with V-gene and J-gene trimming of TCR beta chains, and the association was replicated in an independent cohort. Linkage disequilibrium might explain the correlated functional status among segregating V segments, but an unknown experimental factor could not be excluded. Most TCR sequences were seen in very few donors, while some public TCRs were found in many individuals. In both the original and validation cohorts, the classifier was reported to diagnose cytomegalovirus status with high specificity and sensitivity. At a false discovery rate of 0.05, a later analysis linked under 20,000 TCR beta sequences to specific HLA alleles. Because HLA typing was unavailable for some donors at each locus, only the typed subset was used in association tests. When HLA alleles, especially DR and DQ, strongly co-occurred, TCR associations were difficult to assign to individual alleles. A later analysis found that most CMV-associated TCR beta chains appeared HLA-restricted, with HLA associations seemingly driven largely by CMV exposure. Broadly in line with IMGT annotations, most TCR beta V segments showed up in productive rearrangements about 87% or about 30% of the time in an earlier analysis of about 500 of the donors. The study listed approximately 150 TCR beta chains as associated with cytomegalovirus. Because the 87-base-pair reads could not distinguish some IMGT-functional V segments, including TRBV6-2 and TRBV6-3, those segments were excluded. This cohort had only TCR beta chains sequenced, and the lack of alpha or paired-chain data limited which features could be detected. In a later analysis, several top co-occurrence clusters were reported to appear linked to parvovirus B19, influenza, CMV and Epstein-Barr virus. A few of the identified cytomegalovirus-associated TCR beta chains were confirmed in vitro to be specific for cytomegalovirus antigens. A further reported finding was that TCR beta sequences accurately predicted the HLA-A and HLA-B alleles for most subjects in the first cohort. A group of highly shared sequence variants was considered likely to be a technical artifact of the sequencing pipeline. In a later analysis, the rate of TCR association differed among HLA loci, with DRB1 alleles having the most associated TCRs and HLA-C alleles having the fewest. The earlier analysis of approximately 540 of the donors excluded approximately 15 rarely observed V segments, including chromosome 9 orphons, because counts were too low. It was suggested by the authors that the approach could potentially be generalized to other disease states and immunological phenotypes. Presence/absence analyses assumed roughly uniform sequencing depth across donors, an assumption that may not hold.

The sequenced material came from PBMCs. The V gene is TRBV7-8 and the J gene is TRBJ2-5; TRBD2 matches 8 bases in the middle. The TCR comes from a male donor in good health and CMV-seronegative. This receptor carries the CDR3 CASSGRVSGILQETQYF. The DNA is as follows: TGTGCCAGCAGCGGAAGGGTTAGCGGGATCCTTCAAGAGACCCAGTACTTC.